These 26 T cell receptor beta chains share one sample of origin, sequenced in a study of CD8 T cells in Susac syndrome. With random hexamers, roughly 0.45 to 1 ug RNA was reverse transcribed. In TCRdb, the immunoSEQ multiplex PCR reads were re-called with MiXCR into one record per CDR3 protein. Of 150,000 to 200,000 distinct CDR3 sequences in the sample, over 75% were seen once. Specimen: CD4+ T cells from PBMCs. The origin of the receptors is a human donor with Susac syndrome.

V is TRBV10-3 and J is TRBJ1-2; 9 bases agree with TRBD1. CDR3 length equals 12 residues. Trimming at V came to 6 bases and at J to 7 bases, leaving 3 bases not matched to a gene. Per the germline V gene, CDR1 is ENHRY and CDR2 is SYGVKD. CDR3 in amino acids: CAIRGQGGGYTF. Here the CDR3 DNA reads TGTGCCATCAGGGGACAGGGTGGTGGCTACACCTTC.

The V gene is TRBV5-1, the J gene TRBJ2-1, with 10 bases identical to TRBD2. This CDR3 region has 15 residues. The germline V gene has CDR1 SGHRS and CDR2 YFSETQ. J was trimmed by 9 bases and V by 4 bases; bases with no gene match: 10. As DNA, the CDR3 is TGCGCCAGCAGCCCGGAGGGTCTAGCGGGAGCTGAGCAGTTCTTC. This codes for CASSPEGLAGAEQFF.

This chain links TRBV27 with TRBJ1-6, with 9 bases matching TRBD1. The CDR3 contains 15 residues. Trimming took 6 bases from V and 10 from J; bases not matched to a gene: 10. Germline CDR1 MNHEY, CDR2 SMNVEV (reference sequence). CDR3 region: CASRTGGALGSPLHF. CDR3 DNA: TGTGCCAGCAGAACAGGGGGCGCATTAGGCTCACCCCTCCACTTT.

The V call is TRBV25-1, the J call TRBJ1-4; possible D gene TRBD1, 6 bases. Germline lookup yields CDR1 MGHDK and CDR2 SYGVNS. Trimming removed 8 bases at V and 10 bases at J, with 26 bases between. The CDR3 has 16 amino acids. CDR3 DNA sequence: TGTGCCAGCGCCAGAGACAGGACGTCGGAGGGTGGAAAACTGTTTTTT. It specifies CASARDRTSEGGKLFF.

J is TRBJ2-2 and V is TRBV11-3, with 7 bases fitting TRBD2. CDR3 length equals 15 residues. Germline loops: CDR1 SGHNT, CDR2 YENEEA. Unmatched junction bases numbered 5, after V lost 3 bases and J lost 4 bases. CDR3 sequence reads: CASSLGGPGTGELFF. CDR3 bases: TGTGCCAGCAGCTTGGGAGGGCCGGGCACCGGGGAGCTGTTTTTT.

The chain joins TRBV5-6 to TRBJ1-2; 9 nucleotides agree with TRBD1. From germline, CDR1 is SGHDT and CDR2 YYEEEE. The CDR3 has 16 residues. Germline trimming cut 4 bases from V and 1 base from J; bases unmatched to any gene: 8. The CDR3 coding sequence is TGTGCCAGCAGCATAAGGACAGGGGATATTAACTATGGCTACACCTTC. It encodes CASSIRTGDINYGYTF.

This clonotype has just one count. The chain uses TRBV10-1 and TRBJ1-1; D is possibly TRBD1 (6 bases). Trimming took off 0 bases at V and 6 bases at J, with 14 bases between the two ends. The CDR3 has 15 residues. CDR1 is WNHNN, CDR2 SYGVQD, per germline (reference sequence). The chain's CDR3 is CASSESGTEGAEAFF. Written as DNA, the CDR3 is TGCGCCAGCAGTGAGTCCGGTACTGAGGGGGCTGAAGCTTTCTTT.

CDR3 loop: CASSENPGLAGQETQYF. CDR3 nucleotides: TGTGCCAGCAGCGAAAACCCGGGACTAGCGGGACAAGAGACCCAGTACTTC. V usage is TRBV2 and J usage is TRBJ2-5; 13 bases fit TRBD2. Germline CDR1 is SNHLY and CDR2 is FYNNEI. The CDR3 is made up of 17 amino acids. The V segment lost 6 bases and the J segment 2 bases; nucleotides outside the gene matches: 9.

This chain uses TRBV20-1 with TRBJ1-2, with D possibly TRBD1 on 6 matching bases. Trimming cost V 3 bases and J 5 bases, with 13 bases left between them. CDR1 is DFQATT, CDR2 SNEGSKA, per germline (reference sequence). The CDR3 covers 13 residues. The CDR3, as DNA: TGCAGTGCTAGCCGGGACATCGATTATGGCTACACCTTC. This gives the protein CSASRDIDYGYTF.

This clonotype was detected only once. The chain employs TRBV20-1 and TRBJ1-2; no reliable D call. The CDR3 length is 13 residues. The V and J ends lost 0 bases and 4 bases respectively, with 9 bases between them. Germline V CDR1 and CDR2: DFQATT, SNEGSKA (reference sequence). The CDR3 protein is CSARDTWSYGYTF. CDR3 in DNA: TGCAGTGCTAGAGATACGTGGAGCTATGGCTACACCTTC.

The chain joins TRBV11-2 to TRBJ2-4; tentatively, D is TRBD2 (6 bases). Deletions cut 0 bases from V and 9 bases from J, with 12 bases between. The CDR3 runs to 14 residues. Germline V gene sequence: CDR1 SGHAT, CDR2 FQNNGV. The CDR3 spells CASSLDPGVSIQYF. In nucleotides, the CDR3 is TGTGCCAGCAGCTTAGACCCGGGGGTGTCCATTCAGTACTTC.

The chain joins TRBV4-1 to TRBJ2-1; D assignment may be TRBD1 or TRBD2 (5 bases each). Germline V lookup: CDR1 MGHRA, CDR2 YSYEKL. The CDR3 totals 14 residues. Trimming stripped 1 base from V and 13 bases from J, with 17 bases between. The chain's CDR3 is CASSQVAFPQVQFF. CDR3 bases: TGCGCCAGCAGCCAAGTAGCGTTTCCACAGGTACAGTTCTTC.

This sequence joins TRBV4-1 and TRBJ2-5; 7 positions match TRBD2. Germline lookup yields CDR1 MGHRA and CDR2 YSYEKL. The CDR3 consists of 15 residues. V lost 3 bases and J lost 6; bases outside the gene matches: 10. CDR3 residues: CASSQPGGPLKTQYF. The CDR3 nucleotides read TGCGCCAGCAGCCAGCCGGGGGGACCCCTTAAGACCCAGTACTTC.

This clonotype was seen more than once but under ten times. The chain joins TRBV9 to TRBJ1-4, with D possibly matching TRBD1 (6 bases). CDR1 is SGDLS and CDR2 is YYNGEE in the germline V gene. V lost 2 bases to trimming and J lost 0 bases, with 8 bases between them. CDR3 size: 15 residues. The CDR3 loop reads CASSVGAATNEKLFF. The DNA of the CDR3 is TGTGCCAGCAGCGTGGGGGCAGCAACTAATGAAAAACTGTTTTTT.

The gene calls are TRBV19 and TRBJ2-1; TRBD1 is a possible D gene (6 bases). There are 16 residues in the CDR3. With 1 base removed from V and 1 base from J, the gap between germline ends came to 11 bases. The germline V gene has CDR1 LNHDA and CDR2 SQIVND (reference sequence). The CDR3 nucleotides read TGTGCCAGTAGTATAGGAGTAGGGGGTTCCTACAATGAGCAGTTCTTC. Translation gives CASSIGVGGSYNEQFF. Based on the CDR3 plus reference TRBV19 and TRBJ2-1, the full variable domain is DGGITQSPKYLFRKEGQNVTLSCEQNLNHDAMYWYRQDPGQGLRLIYYSQIVNDFQKGDIAEGYSVSREKKESFPLTVTSAQKNPTAFYLCASSIGVGGSYNEQFFGPGTRLTVL.

This chain uses TRBV19 with TRBJ2-5; D tentatively reads TRBD1 or TRBD2 (5 bases each). Between the trimmed V and J ends, which lost 6 bases and 6 bases, there was a span of 14 bases. CDR1 and CDR2 from the germline V gene are LNHDA and SQIVND (reference sequence). The CDR3 totals 13 residues. CDR3 DNA: TGTGCCAGTAGCTGGGACCCAAGCAAGACCCAGTACTTC. Translated, it gives CASSWDPSKTQYF.

This chain joins TRBV6-5 and TRBJ2-7; D call uncertain. Trimming left V 2 bases short and J 7 bases short, with 6 bases between. The CDR3 contains 11 residues. Per the germline V gene, CDR1 is MNHEY and CDR2 is SVGAGI. The CDR3 nucleotides read TGTGCCAGCAGTTACGCGTGGGAGCAGTACTTC. Protein sequence: CASSYAWEQYF.

This clonotype was detected only once. The rearrangement links TRBV5-1 to TRBJ2-3, with D possibly matching TRBD2 (6 bases). The ends were cut back, 2 bases at V and 0 bases at J, with 19 bases in the middle. There are 18 residues in the CDR3. Per the germline V gene, CDR1 is SGHRS and CDR2 is YFSETQ. The CDR3 DNA reads TGCGCCAGCAGCTTACGCGGGACCAGCTCCATTAGCACAGATACGCAGTATTTT. Translation: CASSLRGTSSISTDTQYF.

This rearrangement joins TRBV28 to TRBJ2-4, with TRBD1 matching 7 bases. After removal of 4 bases from V and 1 base from J, the junction contained 16 bases not matched to a gene. The CDR3 sequence is 19 residues long. CDR1 and CDR2 from the germline V gene are MDHEN and SYDVKM. CDR3 region: CASSSTRDRVPLAKNIQYF. The CDR3, as DNA: TGTGCCAGCAGTTCAACCCGGGACAGAGTACCGCTGGCCAAAAACATTCAGTACTTC. Based on the CDR3 plus reference TRBV28 and TRBJ2-4, the full variable domain is DVKVTQSSRYLVKRTGEKVFLECVQDMDHENMFWYRQDPGLGLRLIYFSYDVKMKEKGDIPEGYSVSREKKERFSLILESASTNQTSMYLCASSSTRDRVPLAKNIQYFGAGTRLSVL.

This clonotype was recorded once. The chain joins TRBV21-1 to TRBJ1-2; the table assigns TRBD1, which was not confirmed against the DNA. TRBV21-1 is a pseudogene segment. The CDR3 runs 16 residues. CDR3 in amino acids: CASSKRGGRANYGYTF. The CDR3 bases are TGTGCCAGCAGCAAAAGGGGGGGCAGGGCTAACTATGGCTACACCTTC.

This clonotype was picked up one time. This sequence joins TRBV6-5 and TRBJ1-2; TRBD1 agrees at 9 bases. The CDR3 has 14 amino acids. Germline V gene lookup returns CDR1 MNHEY and CDR2 SVGAGI. V trimming: 6 bases; J trimming: 8 bases; junction bases outside the gene matches: 10. CDR3: CASSSTGGGWGYTF. In DNA form, the CDR3 reads TGTGCCAGCAGCTCTACAGGGGGCGGCTGGGGCTACACCTTC.

The CDR3 DNA sequence: TGTGCCTGGATTGGGCAGGGGGCCGGCACCTTC. It encodes CAWIGQGAGTF. The chain combines TRBV30 with TRBJ1-2; the match to TRBD1 covers 8 bases. Germline assignment: CDR1 GTSNPN and CDR2 SVGIG (reference sequence). This CDR3 is built from 11 residues. Losses at the gene ends were 4 bases for V and 13 bases for J; bases not matched to a gene: 8.

This chain joins TRBV5-1 and TRBJ2-1; 12 positions match TRBD1. Per the germline V gene, CDR1 is SGHRS and CDR2 is YFSETQ. The CDR3 spans 15 residues. V was clipped by 2 bases and J by 5 bases; unmatched bases: 2. In DNA, the CDR3 is TGCGCCAGCAGCTTTGGGACAGGGGGCCACAATGAGCAGTTCTTC. Translating gives CASSFGTGGHNEQFF.

As concerns this clonotype: Mismatch with germline at one junction end may stem from a read error. The chain recombines TRBV7-7 with TRBJ2-5; no clear D. Looked up from germline, CDR1 is SSHAT and CDR2 is FNYEAQ (reference sequence). CDR3 length: 12 amino acids. In DNA, the CDR3 is TGTGCTAGCAGCTCATCGGTGGAGACCCAGTACTTC. It yields the protein CASSSSVETQYF.

This clonotype was observed a few times. The chain uses TRBV30 and TRBJ1-1, with a possible D match to TRBD1 (5 bases). This CDR3 is built from 12 residues. V shed 3 bases and J shed 5 bases, with 10 bases lying between them. Germline assignment: CDR1 GTSNPN and CDR2 SVGIG (reference sequence). In DNA, the CDR3 is TGTGCCTGGAGCAGGGATTGGACTGAAGCTTTCTTT. Amino acids: CAWSRDWTEAFF.

This clonotype turned up a few times. This chain links TRBV9 with TRBJ1-1; the match to TRBD1 covers 9 bases. This CDR3 contains 15 residues. V lost 3 bases, J lost 0 bases, and 3 bases stayed unmatched. Germline assignment: CDR1 SGDLS and CDR2 YYNGEE. The CDR3 spells CASSARTGVNTEAFF. CDR3 in DNA: TGTGCCAGCAGCGCCCGGACAGGGGTGAACACTGAAGCTTTCTTT.